This T cell receptor (beta chain) is from a study of blood T cell repertoires in COVID-19. On the study more broadly: The analysed material was cDNA or gDNA that came from T cells, B-cell-depleted T cells, or PBMCs.

The table came from immunoSEQ multiplex PCR; TCRdb's copy has only in-frame clones and leaves some out. The table records 270,000 or so clones, about 88% of them present only once. Germline lookup yields CDR1 SGHDT and CDR2 YYEEEE. The CDR3 has 14 amino acids. V was pared by 2 bases and J by 3 bases, with 1 base of the junction left unmatched. Sequencing was performed on peripheral blood. The TCR originated in a woman aged 35 to 49 who had recovered from COVID-19. The V gene is TRBV5-6, the J gene TRBJ2-1; 8 positions agree with TRBD1. The CDR3 region has the DNA TGTGCCAGCAGCTTTGGGACAGGCTACAATGAGCAGTTCTTC. Protein sequence: CASSFGTGYNEQFF.